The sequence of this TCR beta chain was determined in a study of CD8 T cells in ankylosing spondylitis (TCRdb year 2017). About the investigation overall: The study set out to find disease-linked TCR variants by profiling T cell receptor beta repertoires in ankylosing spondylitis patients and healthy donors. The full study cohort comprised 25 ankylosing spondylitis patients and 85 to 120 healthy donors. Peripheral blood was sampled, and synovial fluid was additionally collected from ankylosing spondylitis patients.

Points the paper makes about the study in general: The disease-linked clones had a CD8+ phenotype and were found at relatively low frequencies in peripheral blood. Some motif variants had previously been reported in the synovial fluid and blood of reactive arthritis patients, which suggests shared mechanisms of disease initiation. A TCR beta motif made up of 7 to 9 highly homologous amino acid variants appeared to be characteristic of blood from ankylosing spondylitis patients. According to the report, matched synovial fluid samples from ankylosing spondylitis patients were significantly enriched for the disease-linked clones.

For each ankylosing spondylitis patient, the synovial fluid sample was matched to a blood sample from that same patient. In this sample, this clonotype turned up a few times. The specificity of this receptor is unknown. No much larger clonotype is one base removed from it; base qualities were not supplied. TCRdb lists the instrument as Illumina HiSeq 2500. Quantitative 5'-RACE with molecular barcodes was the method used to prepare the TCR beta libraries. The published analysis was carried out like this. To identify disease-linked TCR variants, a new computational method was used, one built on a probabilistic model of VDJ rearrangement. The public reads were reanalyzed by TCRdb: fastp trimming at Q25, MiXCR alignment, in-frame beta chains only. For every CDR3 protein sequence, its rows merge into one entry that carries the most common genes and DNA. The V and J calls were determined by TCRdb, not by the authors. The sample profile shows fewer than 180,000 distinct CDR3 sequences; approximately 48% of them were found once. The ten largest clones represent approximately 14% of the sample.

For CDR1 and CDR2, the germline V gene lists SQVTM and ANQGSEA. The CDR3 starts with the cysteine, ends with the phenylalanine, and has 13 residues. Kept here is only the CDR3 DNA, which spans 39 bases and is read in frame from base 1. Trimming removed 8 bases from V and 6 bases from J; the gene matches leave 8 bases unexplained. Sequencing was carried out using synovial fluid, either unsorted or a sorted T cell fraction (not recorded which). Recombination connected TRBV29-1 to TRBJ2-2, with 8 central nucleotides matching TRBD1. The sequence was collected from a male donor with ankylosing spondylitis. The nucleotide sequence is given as TGCAGCTCGACGGACAGGGAGGCCGGGGAGCTGTTTTTT. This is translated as CSSTDREAGELFF.